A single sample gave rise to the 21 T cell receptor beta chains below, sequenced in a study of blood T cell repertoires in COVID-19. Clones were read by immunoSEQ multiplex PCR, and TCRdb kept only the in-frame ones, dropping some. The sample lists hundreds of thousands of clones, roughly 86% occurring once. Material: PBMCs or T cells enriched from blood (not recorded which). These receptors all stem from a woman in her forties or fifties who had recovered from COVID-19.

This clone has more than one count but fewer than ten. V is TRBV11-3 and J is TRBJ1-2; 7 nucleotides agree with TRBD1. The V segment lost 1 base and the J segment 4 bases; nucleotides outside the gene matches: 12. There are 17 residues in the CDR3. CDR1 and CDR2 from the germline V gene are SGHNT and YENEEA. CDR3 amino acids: CASSLGGPTGTSYGYTF. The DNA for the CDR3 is TGTGCCAGCAGCTTAGGTGGGCCGACAGGGACTTCCTATGGCTACACCTTC.

DNA of the CDR3: TGCGCCAGCAGCTTGGATGGGGACAAGGGAGAAAAACTGTTTTTT. Translated, it gives CASSLDGDKGEKLFF. This chain joins TRBV5-1 and TRBJ1-4, with D possibly being TRBD1 (6 bases). Germline values: CDR1 SGHRS, CDR2 YFSETQ. The CDR3 length is 15 residues. V was pared by 0 bases and J by 8 bases, with 14 bases between.

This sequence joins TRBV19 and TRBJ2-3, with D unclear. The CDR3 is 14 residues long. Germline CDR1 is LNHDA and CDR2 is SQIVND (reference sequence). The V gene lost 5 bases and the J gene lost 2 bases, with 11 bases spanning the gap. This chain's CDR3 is CASSPQAYTDTQYF. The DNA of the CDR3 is TGTGCCAGTAGTCCTCAGGCGTACACAGATACGCAGTATTTT.

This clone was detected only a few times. In DNA form, the CDR3 reads TGTGCCAGTAGTATTTCCGGACAGGTACTCTATGGCTACACCTTC. It specifies CASSISGQVLYGYTF. The V gene is TRBV19, the J gene TRBJ1-2, with 7 bases fitting TRBD1. The germline V gene encodes CDR1 LNHDA and CDR2 SQIVND (reference sequence). Unmatched junction bases numbered 8, after V lost 3 bases and J lost 4 bases. The CDR3 has 15 amino acids.

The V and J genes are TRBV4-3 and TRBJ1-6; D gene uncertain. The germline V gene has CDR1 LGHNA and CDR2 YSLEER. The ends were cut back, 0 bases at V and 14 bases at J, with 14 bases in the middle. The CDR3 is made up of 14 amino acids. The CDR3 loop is CASSQDSEVSALHF. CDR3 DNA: TGCGCCAGCAGCCAAGATTCGGAGGTCTCTGCCCTCCACTTT.

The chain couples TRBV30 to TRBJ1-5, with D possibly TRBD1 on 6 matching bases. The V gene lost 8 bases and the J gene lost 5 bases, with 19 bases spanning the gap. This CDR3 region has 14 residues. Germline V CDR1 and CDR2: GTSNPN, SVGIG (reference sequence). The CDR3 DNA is TGTGCCAGCCAGGTGGGGACATTCGATCAGCCCCAGCATTTT. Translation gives CASQVGTFDQPQHF.

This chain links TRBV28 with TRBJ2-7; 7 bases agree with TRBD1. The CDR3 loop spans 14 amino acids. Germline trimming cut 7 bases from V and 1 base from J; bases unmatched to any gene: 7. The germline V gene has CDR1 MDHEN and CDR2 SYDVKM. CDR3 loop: CASTTTGTSYEQYF. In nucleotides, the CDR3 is TGTGCCAGCACCACGACAGGGACGTCCTACGAGCAGTACTTC.

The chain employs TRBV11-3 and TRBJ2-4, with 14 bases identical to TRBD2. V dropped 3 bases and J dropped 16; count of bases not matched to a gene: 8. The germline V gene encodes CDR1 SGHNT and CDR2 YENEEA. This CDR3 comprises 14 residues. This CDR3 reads CASSLLTSGGAGYF. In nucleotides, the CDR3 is TGTGCCAGCAGCTTGTTGACTAGCGGGGGGGCGGGATACTTC.

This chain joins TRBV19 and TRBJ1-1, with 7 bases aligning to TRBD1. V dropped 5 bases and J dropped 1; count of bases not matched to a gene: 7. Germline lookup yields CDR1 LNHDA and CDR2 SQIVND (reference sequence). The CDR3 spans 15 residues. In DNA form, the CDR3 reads TGTGCCAGTAGTCCACGACAGGGTAGGAACACTGAAGCTTTCTTT. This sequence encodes CASSPRQGRNTEAFF. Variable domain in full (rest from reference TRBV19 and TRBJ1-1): DGGITQSPKYLFRKEGQNVTLSCEQNLNHDAMYWYRQDPGQGLRLIYYSQIVNDFQKGDIAEGYSVSREKKESFPLTVTSAQKNPTAFYLCASSPRQGRNTEAFFGQGTRLTVV.

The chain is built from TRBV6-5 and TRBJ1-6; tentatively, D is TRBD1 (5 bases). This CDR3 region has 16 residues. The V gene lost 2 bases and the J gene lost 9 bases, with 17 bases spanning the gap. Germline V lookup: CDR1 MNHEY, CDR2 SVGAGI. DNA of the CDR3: TGTGCCAGCAGTTACAGTAATGCGGGGGTAGCTTCACCCCTCCACTTT. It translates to CASSYSNAGVASPLHF.

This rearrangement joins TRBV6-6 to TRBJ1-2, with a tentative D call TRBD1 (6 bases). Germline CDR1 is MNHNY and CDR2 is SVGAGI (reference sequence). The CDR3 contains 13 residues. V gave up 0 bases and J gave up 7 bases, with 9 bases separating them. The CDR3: CASSYSGGLGYTF. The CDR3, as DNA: TGTGCCAGCAGTTACTCGGGGGGGCTTGGCTACACCTTC.

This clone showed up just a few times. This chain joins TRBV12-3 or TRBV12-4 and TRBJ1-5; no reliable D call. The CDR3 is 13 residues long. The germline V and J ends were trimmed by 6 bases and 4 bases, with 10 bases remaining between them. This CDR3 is CASSPTMNQPQHF. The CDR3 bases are TGTGCCAGCAGCCCAACAATGAATCAGCCCCAGCATTTT.

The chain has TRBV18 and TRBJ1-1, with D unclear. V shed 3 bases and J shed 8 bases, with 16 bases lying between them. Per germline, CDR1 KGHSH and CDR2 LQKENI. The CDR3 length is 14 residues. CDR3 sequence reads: CASSPEGLAWEAFF. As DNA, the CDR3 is TGTGCCAGCTCACCCGAGGGTTTGGCATGGGAAGCTTTCTTT.

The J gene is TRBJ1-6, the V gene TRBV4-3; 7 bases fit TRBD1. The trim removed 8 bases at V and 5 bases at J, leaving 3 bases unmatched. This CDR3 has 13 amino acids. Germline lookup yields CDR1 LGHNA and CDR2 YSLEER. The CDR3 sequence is CASRDRHNSPLHF. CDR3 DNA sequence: TGCGCCAGCCGGGACAGACATAATTCACCCCTCCACTTT.

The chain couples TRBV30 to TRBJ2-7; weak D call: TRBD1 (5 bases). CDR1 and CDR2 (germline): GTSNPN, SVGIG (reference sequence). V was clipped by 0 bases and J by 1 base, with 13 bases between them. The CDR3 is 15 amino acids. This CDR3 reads CAWSVRGTVSYEQYF. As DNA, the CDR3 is TGTGCCTGGAGTGTAAGGGGAACAGTTTCCTACGAGCAGTACTTC.

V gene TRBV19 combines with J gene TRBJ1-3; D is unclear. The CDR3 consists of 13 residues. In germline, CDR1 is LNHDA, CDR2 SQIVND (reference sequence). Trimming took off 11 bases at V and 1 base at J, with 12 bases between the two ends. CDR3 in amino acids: CACRGQSGNTIYF. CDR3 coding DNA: TGTGCCTGCCGGGGTCAATCTGGAAACACCATATATTTT.

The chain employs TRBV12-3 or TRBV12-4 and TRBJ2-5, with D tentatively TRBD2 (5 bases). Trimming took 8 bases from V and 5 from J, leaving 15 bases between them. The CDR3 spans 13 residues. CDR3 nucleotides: TGTGCCAGCGTGGGAGCGGATCGGGAGACCCAGTACTTC. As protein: CASVGADRETQYF.

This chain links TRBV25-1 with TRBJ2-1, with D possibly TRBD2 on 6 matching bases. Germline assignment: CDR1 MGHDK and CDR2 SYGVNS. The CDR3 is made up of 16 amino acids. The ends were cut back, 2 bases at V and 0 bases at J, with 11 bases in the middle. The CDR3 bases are TGTGCCAGCAGTGAAGATCAGCGGGTCTCCTACAATGAGCAGTTCTTC. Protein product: CASSEDQRVSYNEQFF.

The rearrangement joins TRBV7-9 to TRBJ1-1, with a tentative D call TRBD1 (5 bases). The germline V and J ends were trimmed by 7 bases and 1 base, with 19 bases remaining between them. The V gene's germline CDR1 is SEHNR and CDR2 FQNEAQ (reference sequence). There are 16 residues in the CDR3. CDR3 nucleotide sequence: TGTGCCAGCACCGAGTCTTGGGGCGGACAGAACACTGAAGCTTTCTTT. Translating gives CASTESWGGQNTEAFF.

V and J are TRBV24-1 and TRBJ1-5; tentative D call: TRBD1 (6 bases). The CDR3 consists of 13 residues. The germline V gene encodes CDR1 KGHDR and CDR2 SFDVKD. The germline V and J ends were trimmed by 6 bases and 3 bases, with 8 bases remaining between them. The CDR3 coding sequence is TGTGCCACCAGTCGGACAGTCAATCAGCCCCAGCATTTT. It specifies CATSRTVNQPQHF.

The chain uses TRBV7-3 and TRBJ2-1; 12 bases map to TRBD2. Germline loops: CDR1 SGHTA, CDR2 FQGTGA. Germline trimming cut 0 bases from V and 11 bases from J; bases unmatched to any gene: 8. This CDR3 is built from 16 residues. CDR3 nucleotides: TGTGCCAGCAGCTTAACGGCTAGCGGGAGGGCCAAGCAGCAGTTCTTC. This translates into CASSLTASGRAKQQFF.